This is a list of T cell receptor beta chains from one sample in a study of blood T cell repertoires in COVID-19. Measured with immunoSEQ multiplex PCR; TCRdb has only the in-frame clones, and not every one. The top ten hold over 3.5% of the sample, which has tens of thousands of clones, approximately 82% seen once. The sequenced material came from peripheral blood. The source of these receptors is a man aged 60 to 69 with acute or convalescent COVID-19. CDR3s include the opening cysteine and the closing phenylalanine or tryptophan. A D gene is named only where the DNA matches it firmly. Clone size appears in some rows only: once, few, many, or a class for an expanded clone.

CASSLGDTGNTIYF	TGCGCCAGCAGCCTCGGTGACACTGGAAACACCATATATTTT	TRBJ1-3	TRBV5-1	NA	NA	14
CASSETNSPGNTIYF	TGTGCCAGCAGTGAAACGAACAGCCCTGGAAACACCATATATTTT	TRBJ1-3	TRBV6-1	NA	NA	15
CASSESGLTDTQYF	TGTGCCAGCAGTGAGAGTGGTCTCACAGATACGCAGTATTTT	TRBJ2-3	TRBV6-1	NA	few	14
CASKIGLAGYNEQFF	TGTGCCAGCAAGATAGGACTAGCGGGGTACAATGAGCAGTTCTTC	TRBJ2-1	TRBV6-5	TRBD2	NA	15
CSVGQGNQPQHF	TGCAGCGTTGGGCAGGGGAATCAGCCCCAGCATTTT	TRBJ1-5	TRBV29-1	NA	NA	12
CASRIGTGGSNSPLHF	TGTGCCAGTAGAATTGGGACAGGGGGCTCTAATTCACCCCTCCACTTT	TRBJ1-6	TRBV19	TRBD1	NA	16
CASSRRQNEKLFF	TGTGCCAGTAGCCGGCGGCAGAATGAAAAACTGTTTTTT	TRBJ1-4	TRBV19	NA	NA	13
CATSELSGPQHF	TGTGCCACCAGTGAATTAAGCGGGCCCCAGCATTTT	TRBJ1-5	TRBV24-1	NA	NA	12
CAISRSADTQYF	TGTGCCATCAGCCGGTCGGCAGATACGCAGTATTTT	TRBJ2-3	TRBV10-3	NA	NA	12
CASSLAPGQGAFETQYF	TGCGCCAGCAGCTTGGCGCCGGGACAGGGGGCCTTTGAGACCCAGTACTTC	TRBJ2-5	TRBV5-1	TRBD1	NA	17
CASSISLSRVNTEAFF	TGTGCCAGTAGTATAAGCCTGTCCCGAGTGAACACTGAAGCTTTCTTT	TRBJ1-1	TRBV19	NA	NA	16
CATWTGEFYEQYF	TGTGCCACCTGGACAGGGGAGTTTTACGAGCAGTACTTC	TRBJ2-7	TRBV28	TRBD1	NA	13
CSAARTLNTGELFF	TGCAGCGCAGCCCGGACACTGAACACCGGGGAGCTGTTTTTT	TRBJ2-2	TRBV29-1	NA	NA	14
CASSKDGQGGYEQYF	TGTGCCAGCAGCAAAGACGGACAGGGTGGCTACGAGCAGTACTTC	TRBJ2-7	TRBV21-1	NA	few	15
CASSYTRDSEAFF	TGTGCCAGCAGCTACACCCGGGACAGTGAAGCTTTCTTT	TRBJ1-1	TRBV7-3	TRBD1	NA	13
CASPRLAGGDEQFF	TGTGCCAGCCCTAGGCTAGCGGGGGGGGATGAGCAGTTCTTC	TRBJ2-1	TRBV6-5	TRBD2	NA	14
CASSYLGGGQPQHF	TGCGCCAGCAGTTACCTGGGAGGGGGTCAGCCCCAGCATTTT	TRBJ1-5	TRBV10-2	NA	NA	14
CASSRTSGGDYTDTQYF	TGTGCCAGCAGCCGGACTAGCGGGGGGGACTACACAGATACGCAGTATTTT	TRBJ2-3	TRBV7-2	TRBD2	NA	17
CASSVGDLYGYTF	TGTGCCAGCAGCGTAGGAGATCTCTATGGCTACACCTTC	TRBJ1-2	TRBV9	NA	NA	13
CASSLGSKGSNTGELFF	TGTGCCAGCAGCTTGGGCTCAAAGGGGTCGAACACCGGGGAGCTGTTTTTT	TRBJ2-2	TRBV5-8	NA	few	17